This T cell receptor (beta chain) came from a study of blood T cell repertoires in COVID-19. Study overall: Donors in the United States, Italy and Spain gave samples during acute or convalescent COVID-19. From T cells, B-cell-depleted T cells, or PBMCs came the material, which was cDNA or gDNA.

Germline-derived CDR1 and CDR2 are SGHNT and YYREEE (reference sequence). V was shortened by 0 bases and J by 6 bases, with 13 bases between the two germline ends. The CDR3 has 15 amino acids. This study enrolled people aged 18 to 89 from under 25 US geographic areas. Clones were sequenced by immunoSEQ multiplex PCR, and TCRdb holds only the in-frame ones, with some missing. The sample consists of 200,000 to 250,000 clones, about 80% of them appearing once. The sequence came from a woman aged 40 to 50 who had been exposed to COVID-19. The genes are TRBV5-4 and TRBJ2-1, with D perhaps matching TRBD2 (5 bases). The sequencing input was PBMCs or T cells enriched from blood (not recorded which). CDR3 sequence reads: CASSLAGIVGNEQFF. The DNA for the CDR3 is TGTGCCAGCAGCTTGGCGGGGATCGTCGGCAATGAGCAGTTCTTC.